This passage covers 26 T cell receptor beta chains from one sample sequenced in a study of CD8 T cells in ankylosing spondylitis. Using its own MiXCR run on the 5' RACE reads, TCRdb lists one record per CDR3 protein. The repertoire holds under 250,000 distinct CDR3 sequences, with roughly 32% as singletons. Sequences were obtained from blood, either unsorted or a sorted T cell fraction (not recorded which). Receptor source: a male donor with ankylosing spondylitis or in good health (not recorded which).

The chain has TRBV12-3 or TRBV12-4 and TRBJ1-3, with D unresolved. Trimming left V 4 bases short and J 3 bases short, with 10 bases between. This CDR3 is 14 amino acids long. The DNA for the CDR3 is TGTGCCAGCAGTTACGGGATTGATGGAAACACCATATATTTT. This gives the protein CASSYGIDGNTIYF.

CDR3 sequence (DNA): TGTGCCAGCAGTCAATCGGACCCCTACAATGAGCAGTTCTTC. Translated: CASSQSDPYNEQFF. V is TRBV6-1 and J is TRBJ2-1; D gene ambiguous. V dropped 5 bases and J dropped 2 bases, with 10 bases sitting between them. Germline CDR1 reads MNHNS; CDR2 reads SASEGT. This CDR3 is built from 14 residues.

This chain connects TRBV20-1 to TRBJ1-1; D uncertain. V lost 3 bases and J lost 0, with 14 bases in between. The CDR3 runs to 15 residues. CDR1 is DFQATT and CDR2 is SNEGSKA in the germline V gene (reference sequence). The CDR3 sequence is CSASGLRQMNTEAFF. DNA for the CDR3: TGCAGTGCTAGTGGGCTCCGACAAATGAACACTGAAGCTTTCTTT.

The gene calls are TRBV15 and TRBJ2-2; the D is unclear. Germline assignment: CDR1 LNHNV and CDR2 YYDKDF (reference sequence). The CDR3 extends over 14 amino acids. Trimming cost V 5 bases and J 5 bases, with 12 bases left between them. The CDR3: CATSGAPTTGELFF. CDR3 sequence (DNA): TGTGCCACCAGCGGAGCCCCGACTACCGGGGAGCTGTTTTTT.

This chain connects TRBV25-1 to TRBJ2-1, with D maybe TRBD2 (7 bases). Trimming took 1 base from V and 4 from J, leaving 14 bases between them. Germline V lookup: CDR1 MGHDK, CDR2 SYGVNS. There are 16 residues in the CDR3. CDR3 DNA: TGTGCCAGCAGTGAATTATCCGGGGGGCTTTACAATGAGCAGTTCTTC. Its translation: CASSELSGGLYNEQFF.

V and J are TRBV20-1 and TRBJ2-7, with no clear D. V shed 0 bases and J shed 1 base, with 16 bases lying between them. This CDR3 has 16 amino acids. Germline CDR1 and CDR2: DFQATT and SNEGSKA (reference sequence). The DNA of the CDR3 is TGCAGTGCTAGAGATAGGCAGGCAGTTCTTTCCTACGAGCAGTACTTC. It yields the protein CSARDRQAVLSYEQYF.

The chain joins TRBV3-1 to TRBJ2-7, with D maybe TRBD2 (5 bases). The CDR3 extends over 13 amino acids. Trimming shortened V by 4 bases and J by 9 bases, and 16 bases separated the two germline ends. CDR1 is LGHDT, CDR2 YNNKEL, per germline (reference sequence). DNA of the CDR3: TGTGCCAGCAGCCCACGGAGGACCACGAGGCAGTACTTC. As protein: CASSPRRTTRQYF.

This clonotype has a count of ten or more. V and J are TRBV6-6 and TRBJ1-6, with D hard to call. Per germline, CDR1 MNHNY and CDR2 SVGAGI (reference sequence). The CDR3 is 13 amino acids. The V end lost 10 bases, the J end lost 9 bases, and 16 bases lay between the germline ends. CDR3 sequence reads: CATCLGPLSPLHF. The CDR3 coding sequence is TGTGCCACCTGCTTAGGTCCCCTTTCACCCCTCCACTTT.

CDR3 in amino acids: CASSHHRGYTF. DNA for the CDR3: TGCGCCAGCAGCCACCATCGAGGCTACACCTTC. The V call is TRBV4-1, the J call TRBJ1-2; D is unresolved. Germline V gene sequence: CDR1 MGHRA, CDR2 YSYEKL. The CDR3 consists of 11 residues. V dropped 3 bases and J dropped 8 bases, with 7 bases sitting between them.

The chain has TRBV6-1 and TRBJ1-1, with 8 bases aligning to TRBD1. In germline, CDR1 is MNHNS, CDR2 SASEGT. The V gene end was trimmed by 5 bases and the J gene end by 8 bases; junction bases not matched to a gene: 7. The CDR3 loop spans 13 amino acids. As DNA, the CDR3 is TGTGCCAGCAGTCCCCAGGGGGCTCTAGAAGCTTTCTTT. Translated, it gives CASSPQGALEAFF.

The chain links TRBV5-1 to TRBJ2-3; the D gene is possibly TRBD2 (6 bases). Germline values: CDR1 SGHRS, CDR2 YFSETQ. The CDR3 has 14 amino acids. The germline V and J ends were trimmed by 4 bases and 4 bases, with 13 bases remaining between them. CDR3 in amino acids: CASSRETSADTQYF. The CDR3 nucleotides are TGCGCCAGCAGCCGGGAGACTTCGGCAGATACGCAGTATTTT.

The rearrangement uses TRBV12-3 or TRBV12-4 and TRBJ2-7, with TRBD1 as a possible D gene (6 bases). Trimming cost V 6 bases and J 0 bases, with 12 bases left between them. The CDR3 contains 14 residues. CDR3 region: CASRDSLGSYEQYF. The DNA for the CDR3 is TGTGCCAGCAGGGACAGTCTGGGCTCCTACGAGCAGTACTTC.

The chain couples TRBV5-1 to TRBJ1-4; 7 bases line up with TRBD1. Germline trimming cut 4 bases from V and 5 bases from J; bases unmatched to any gene: 11. The CDR3 has 16 amino acids. CDR1 is SGHRS, CDR2 YFSETQ, per germline. CDR3 residues: CASSPSGGRGNEKLFF. In nucleotides, the CDR3 is TGCGCCAGCAGCCCGAGTGGCGGCAGGGGGAATGAAAAACTGTTTTTT. Combining the CDR3 with reference TRBV5-1 and TRBJ1-4 gives the whole variable domain KAGVTQTPRYLIKTRGQQVTLSCSPISGHRSVSWYQQTPGQGLQFLFEYFSETQRNKGNFPGRFSGRQFSNSRSEMNVSTLELGDSALYLCASSPSGGRGNEKLFFGSGTQLSVL.

The chain employs TRBV20-1 and TRBJ2-5, with D possibly being TRBD1 or TRBD2 (6 bases each). The length of the CDR3 is 13 residues. With 3 bases removed from V and 7 bases from J, the gap between germline ends came to 15 bases. Germline V gene sequence: CDR1 DFQATT, CDR2 SNEGSKA (reference sequence). DNA of the CDR3: TGCAGTGCTAGCAGGGGCGAGGGAGGGACCCAGTACTTC. Translation: CSASRGEGGTQYF.

V is TRBV20-1 and J is TRBJ2-7, with TRBD1 matching 9 bases. The CDR3 has 14 amino acids. The V segment lost 5 bases and the J segment 5 bases; nucleotides outside the gene matches: 10. Looked up from germline, CDR1 is DFQATT and CDR2 is SNEGSKA (reference sequence). The DNA of the CDR3 is TGCAGTGCTCGCCTCGGACAGGGGAGGAACGAGCAGTACTTC. Its translation: CSARLGQGRNEQYF.

The chain recombines TRBV5-5 with TRBJ1-2; D uncertain. The CDR3 consists of 13 residues. Germline V CDR1 and CDR2: SGHKS, YYEKEE (reference sequence). V was cut by 4 bases and J by 5 bases, with 12 bases left in between. The DNA of the CDR3 is TGTGCCAGCAGCCCTGGACTGCTATATGGCTACACCTTC. Translation: CASSPGLLYGYTF.

This chain uses TRBV7-9 with TRBJ2-1; D might be TRBD2 (6 bases). CDR3 length: 14 residues. V lost 3 bases and J lost 3, with 9 bases in between. CDR1 and CDR2 (germline): SEHNR, FQNEAQ (reference sequence). The CDR3 bases are TGTGCCAGCAGCTTCCGGGAGTTCTACAATGAGCAGTTCTTC. This codes for CASSFREFYNEQFF.

This clonotype has only a few counts. The chain carries TRBV10-3 and TRBJ2-7, with 8 bases fitting TRBD2. CDR3 length equals 15 residues. The ends lost 0 bases at V and 7 bases at J; junction bases unmatched: 8. Germline V lookup: CDR1 ENHRY, CDR2 SYGVKD. Written as DNA, the CDR3 is TGTGCCATCAGTGAGTCGGGTATAGCGGGGAGAGAGCAGTACTTC. Amino acids: CAISESGIAGREQYF.

The gene calls are TRBV20-1 and TRBJ1-1; D gene unclear. CDR3 length: 11 residues. V lost 3 bases, J lost 8 bases, and 10 bases lay in between. CDR1 is DFQATT, CDR2 SNEGSKA, per germline (reference sequence). Written as DNA, the CDR3 is TGCAGTGCTAGGCGAGGGCTAGAAGCTTTCTTT. It yields the protein CSARRGLEAFF.

J is TRBJ2-1 and V is TRBV30, with D uncertain. The CDR3 runs to 12 residues. Trimming cost V 3 bases and J 8 bases, with 11 bases left between them. The V gene's germline CDR1 is GTSNPN and CDR2 SVGIG (reference sequence). The chain's CDR3 is CAWSPIGDEQFF. The CDR3 region has the DNA TGTGCCTGGAGCCCCATTGGGGATGAGCAGTTCTTC.

The J gene is TRBJ2-1, the V gene TRBV29-1; D remains unclear. Germline V lookup: CDR1 SQVTM, CDR2 ANQGSEA. V lost 0 bases to trimming and J lost 0 bases, with 9 bases between them. The CDR3 spans 15 residues. CDR3 sequence: CSVEDLKSSYNEQFF. CDR3 in DNA: TGCAGCGTTGAAGATCTGAAGAGCTCCTACAATGAGCAGTTCTTC.

This clonotype has just a few counts. V is TRBV12-3 or TRBV12-4 and J is TRBJ2-2; 11 positions agree with TRBD1. This CDR3 region has 17 residues. The J segment lost 3 bases and the V segment lost 5 bases, leaving 8 bases of the junction unmatched. Here the CDR3 DNA reads TGTGCCAGCAGTCCCAGAGGACAGGGGGCGGACACCGGGGAGCTGTTTTTT. Translating it yields CASSPRGQGADTGELFF.

At least ten counts were recorded for this clonotype. The V call is TRBV7-9, the J call TRBJ2-3, with 10 bases lining up with TRBD1. With V trimmed by 6 bases and J by 4 bases, 7 bases remained unmatched. The CDR3 is 15 amino acids. The V gene's germline CDR1 is SEHNR and CDR2 FQNEAQ (reference sequence). The CDR3 is CASSSGTGDSDTQYF. CDR3 nucleotides: TGTGCCAGCAGTTCCGGGACAGGGGATTCAGATACGCAGTATTTT.

This clonotype was seen more than once but under ten times. The genes are TRBV12-3 or TRBV12-4 and TRBJ2-3; the D gene is possibly TRBD1 (5 bases). V was shortened by 5 bases and J by 0 bases, with 9 bases between the two germline ends. CDR3 length: 14 residues. In nucleotides, the CDR3 is TGTGCCAGCAGTGCTCCAGGGAGCACAGATACGCAGTATTTT. It encodes CASSAPGSTDTQYF.

This clonotype was counted only a few times. The chain employs TRBV29-1 and TRBJ2-1; D unclear. Trimming left V 7 bases short and J 0 bases short, with 10 bases between. From germline, CDR1 is SQVTM and CDR2 ANQGSEA. The CDR3 is 13 residues long. CDR3 nucleotide sequence: TGCAGCGCCGACGGCAACTCCTACAATGAGCAGTTCTTC. It translates to CSADGNSYNEQFF.

This clonotype was seen a handful of times. This sequence joins TRBV12-3 or TRBV12-4 and TRBJ2-1, with a weak D call TRBD1 (6 bases). Trimming left V 6 bases short and J 5 bases short, with 11 bases between. This CDR3 is built from 13 residues. CDR3 amino acids: CASRPDRNNEQFF. For the CDR3, the DNA is TGTGCCAGCAGACCCGACAGGAACAATGAGCAGTTCTTC.